Presented here are 21 T cell receptor beta chains from one specimen sequenced in a study of post-analysis software for immune sequencing data. Findings of the study overall: TRBV segments more frequent in patients than in controls numbered roughly 5 and included TRBV5-6, TRBV5-1 and TRBV20-1.

These receptors' antigens are unknown. Incorporated into the TCR beta cDNA libraries were unique molecular identifiers, which served to reduce PCR and sequencing biases. One entry per CDR3 protein, called by TCRdb with MiXCR from the PCR reads. This table has hundreds of thousands of distinct CDR3 sequences, 55% to 60% appearing once. The sequencing input was blood. The receptors were sampled from a girl aged 2 to 10 with multiple sclerosis.

The chain uses TRBV13 and TRBJ2-7, with D perhaps TRBD1 or TRBD2 (5 bases each). V shed 4 bases and J shed 2 bases, with 9 bases lying between them. The CDR3 sequence is 13 residues long. CDR1 is PRHDT and CDR2 is FYEKMQ in the germline V gene (reference sequence). The CDR3 loop is CASSSTGPYEQYF. Here the CDR3 DNA reads TGTGCCAGCAGCTCGACGGGACCCTACGAGCAGTACTTC.

The chain joins TRBV6-5 to TRBJ2-1; 10 bases map to TRBD2. The CDR3 has 15 amino acids. Germline CDR1 MNHEY, CDR2 SVGAGI. The J segment lost 1 base and the V segment lost 6 bases, leaving 3 bases of the junction unmatched. The CDR3 here is CASRGLAPSYNEQFF. DNA of the CDR3: TGTGCCAGCAGGGGACTAGCGCCTTCCTACAATGAGCAGTTCTTC.

The sample holds one count of this clonotype. J is TRBJ1-1 and V is TRBV29-1; TRBD1 aligns across 12 bases. The trim removed 1 base at V and 6 bases at J, leaving 6 bases unmatched. CDR3 length equals 15 residues. The V gene's germline CDR1 is SQVTM and CDR2 ANQGSEA. DNA for the CDR3: TGCAGCGTTGAAGGGGACAGGGGGCAGAGGGCTGAAGCTTTCTTT. Its translation is CSVEGDRGQRAEAFF.

This chain links TRBV7-8 with TRBJ1-4; D may be TRBD1 (5 bases). The CDR3 is made up of 17 amino acids. Germline CDR1 reads SGHVS; CDR2 reads FQNEAQ. Trimming removed 0 bases from V and 8 bases from J, with 19 bases in between. The DNA of the CDR3 is TGTGCCAGCAGCTTAGCCCGAAGGGGAGACGGATGGGAAAAACTGTTTTTT. This gives the protein CASSLARRGDGWEKLFF. The complete variable domain, with remaining parts taken from reference TRBV7-8 and TRBJ1-4, reads GAGVSQSPRYKVAKRGQDVALRCDPISGHVSLFWYQQALGQGPEFLTYFQNEAQLDKSGLPSDRFFAERPEGSVSTLKIQRTQQEDSAVYLCASSLARRGDGWEKLFFGSGTQLSVL.

The gene calls are TRBV5-1 and TRBJ1-2; no clear D gene. The germline V gene has CDR1 SGHRS and CDR2 YFSETQ. The CDR3 totals 14 residues. V was pared by 4 bases and J by 2 bases, with 12 bases between. CDR3 protein: CASSRGEANYGYTF. CDR3 nucleotides: TGCGCCAGCAGCCGTGGAGAGGCGAACTATGGCTACACCTTC.

This chain uses TRBV21-1 with TRBJ2-6; the table's D call of TRBD1 was not tested on the DNA. TRBV21-1 is classified as a pseudogene. The CDR3 is 22 residues long. The CDR3 loop is CASSKGGRPSDWQNPGANVLTF. As DNA, the CDR3 is TGTGCCAGCAGCAAAGGAGGGCGACCCTCGGACTGGCAAAACCCTGGGGCCAACGTCCTGACTTTC.

This clonotype came up a few times. V usage is TRBV11-2 and J usage is TRBJ2-1; D unresolved. The CDR3 runs to 15 residues. Germline assignment: CDR1 SGHAT and CDR2 FQNNGV. Trimming cost V 5 bases and J 0 bases, with 11 bases left between them. CDR3 region: CASSPERSSYNEQFF. CDR3 in DNA: TGTGCCAGCAGCCCAGAGCGTAGCTCCTACAATGAGCAGTTCTTC.

The J gene is TRBJ2-3, the V gene TRBV4-1; 12 positions agree with TRBD2. Germline loops: CDR1 MGHRA, CDR2 YSYEKL. CDR3 length equals 16 residues. Trimming at V came to 4 bases and at J to 4 bases, leaving 6 bases not matched to a gene. CDR3 bases: TGCGCCAGCAGCCCAGAACCTAGCGGGGGGGCAGATACGCAGTATTTT. Protein sequence: CASSPEPSGGADTQYF.

The V gene is TRBV6-2 or TRBV6-3, the J gene TRBJ2-3, with D possibly being TRBD1 (5 bases). This CDR3 contains 14 residues. Trimming shortened V by 2 bases and J by 5 bases, and 11 bases separated the two germline ends. Germline loops: CDR1 MNHEY, CDR2 SVGEGT. In DNA form, the CDR3 reads TGTGCCAGCAGTTACGGGGCCGGTGGAGATACGCAGTATTTT. It translates to CASSYGAGGDTQYF.

In this sample, this clonotype turned up a few times. J is TRBJ2-5 and V is TRBV19; 8 bases fit TRBD1. Germline V gives CDR1 LNHDA, CDR2 SQIVND (reference sequence). Germline trimming cut 3 bases from V and 2 bases from J; bases unmatched to any gene: 14. This CDR3 is built from 18 residues. This CDR3 reads CASSIGAGQGGGQETQYF. The CDR3 DNA sequence: TGTGCCAGTAGTATTGGTGCCGGACAGGGCGGAGGACAAGAGACCCAGTACTTC.

The V call is TRBV11-3, the J call TRBJ1-1, with D possibly being TRBD1 (6 bases). CDR1 SGHNT and CDR2 YENEEA come from the germline V gene. The CDR3 has 15 residues. Trimming removed 0 bases from V and 7 bases from J, with 15 bases in between. CDR3 in DNA: TGTGCCAGCAGCTTAGAGGACGTAGGGGGACGTGAAGCTTTCTTT. This translates into CASSLEDVGGREAFF.

The V gene is TRBV20-1, the J gene TRBJ2-5; D unclear. The J call may be incorrect, as the DNA end agrees better with TRBJ2-7. This CDR3 is built from 12 residues. The germline V gene has CDR1 DFQATT and CDR2 SNEGSKA (reference sequence). For the CDR3, the DNA is TGCAGTGCTAGAGTGCGGTCCTACGAGCAGTACTTC. It specifies CSARVRSYEQYF.

The V and J genes are TRBV14 and TRBJ1-5; TRBD1 is a possible D gene (6 bases). The V gene's germline CDR1 is SGHDN and CDR2 FVKESK. The CDR3 totals 15 residues. V lost 0 bases to trimming and J lost 9 bases, with 15 bases between them. The DNA of the CDR3 is TGTGCCAGCAGCCAAGAGCCAGGGGCGACGGGGCCCCAGCATTTT. Translated, it gives CASSQEPGATGPQHF.

The chain joins TRBV12-3 or TRBV12-4 to TRBJ2-5; 10 nucleotides agree with TRBD2. The end of the DNA is better explained by TRBJ2-7, so the J call may be wrong. The CDR3 sequence is 17 residues long. In nucleotides, the CDR3 is TGTGCCAGCAGATCTAGCGGGAGTTCATCTGGGGCCTACGAGCAGTACTTC. This translates into CASRSSGSSSGAYEQYF.

This clonotype was counted between two and nine times. The chain joins TRBV20-1 to TRBJ1-2, with 7 bases aligning to TRBD1. Trimming removed 5 bases from V and 4 bases from J; junction bases left unmatched: 10. The CDR3 spans 14 residues. Germline CDR1 and CDR2: DFQATT and SNEGSKA (reference sequence). The DNA for the CDR3 is TGCAGTGCTGAGCACCCGGGACAGCCCTATGGCTACACCTTC. This sequence encodes CSAEHPGQPYGYTF.

The chain employs TRBV5-5 and TRBJ2-1, with D unresolved. Between the trimmed V and J ends, which lost 0 bases and 5 bases, there was a span of 6 bases. The V gene's germline CDR1 is SGHKS and CDR2 YYEKEE (reference sequence). This CDR3 comprises 13 residues. The CDR3 reads CASSLDGHNEQFF. The DNA of the CDR3 is TGTGCCAGCAGCTTGGACGGGCACAATGAGCAGTTCTTC.

At least ten counts were recorded for this clonotype. The chain joins TRBV6-2 or TRBV6-3 to TRBJ2-5, with D unresolved. The V end lost 5 bases, the J end lost 6 bases, and 25 bases lay between the germline ends. Germline V gives CDR1 MNHEY, CDR2 SVGEGT. The CDR3 sequence is 17 residues long. The CDR3 region has the DNA TGTGCCAGCAGTATAATCAATCCGGGCTCGAGGAAACAGACCCAGTACTTC. The encoded protein is CASSIINPGSRKQTQYF.

The chain recombines TRBV2 with TRBJ2-4; tentatively, D is TRBD2 (6 bases). Per the germline V gene, CDR1 is SNHLY and CDR2 is FYNNEI. This CDR3 region has 15 residues. Trimming removed 6 bases at V and 0 bases at J, with 12 bases between. CDR3 region: CASSTRELAKNIQYF. CDR3 nucleotides: TGTGCCAGCAGCACCCGGGAGCTAGCCAAAAACATTCAGTACTTC.

This clonotype was observed a few times. J is TRBJ2-1 and V is TRBV5-5; weak D call: TRBD1 (6 bases). Between the trimmed V and J ends, which lost 0 bases and 6 bases, there was a span of 13 bases. From germline, CDR1 is SGHKS and CDR2 YYEKEE (reference sequence). The CDR3 contains 15 residues. This CDR3 reads CASSLDRALRNEQFF. CDR3 nucleotide sequence: TGTGCCAGCAGCTTGGACAGGGCTCTCCGCAATGAGCAGTTCTTC.

The chain employs TRBV5-1 and TRBJ2-1; tentatively, D is TRBD1 (6 bases). Germline CDR1 reads SGHRS; CDR2 reads YFSETQ. Deletions cut 2 bases from V and 4 bases from J, with 13 bases between. The CDR3 runs 15 residues. The CDR3 sequence: CASSFRDKPYNEQFF. CDR3 bases: TGCGCCAGCAGCTTCCGGGACAAGCCGTACAATGAGCAGTTCTTC.

Remarks on this clonotype: One junction end disagrees with the germline gene, perhaps due to a read error. The chain joins TRBV2 to TRBJ1-2, with D uncertain. There are 15 residues in the CDR3. CDR1 and CDR2 from the germline V gene are SNHLY and FYNNEI. The CDR3 DNA is TGTGCCAGCAGGGGCTTAAGAGGACCCGCTACGGGCTACATCTTC. Its protein product is CASRGLRGPATGYIF.